Listed below are T cell receptor beta chains from one sample, sequenced in a study of cytomegalovirus exposure and HLA in healthy donors. Sequencing was performed with immunoSEQ multiplex PCR; in TCRdb, only in-frame clones are kept and a portion is missing. The repertoire holds about 130,000 clones, with about two thirds as singletons. The sequenced material came from PBMCs. The receptors stem from a woman aged 55-69 years in good health and CMV-seropositive. Both conserved end residues are part of each CDR3. Where a row states a size, it is once, few, many or the class of an expanded clone; other rows omit it.

cdr3_aa clone_size j_call v_call
CSVESGDFYPYEQYF NA TRBJ2-7 TRBV29-1
CASSQDPQRGQSGTDTQYF NA TRBJ2-3 TRBV4-1
CASSRLQAGGTEAFF NA TRBJ1-1 TRBV23-1
CASSLAMTGALTGELFF few TRBJ2-2 TRBV7-9
CASSPGQGPYEQYF once TRBJ2-7 TRBV7-3
CASGRGQGRVETQYF NA TRBJ2-5 TRBV12-5
CASSLGQEWNEAFF NA TRBJ1-1 TRBV7-2
CASRQDLSNQPQHF NA TRBJ1-5 TRBV19
CASTRVPPQGPYYGYTF NA TRBJ1-2 TRBV19
CASSGLAGGRTDTQYF NA TRBJ2-3 TRBV9
CASSIETANYGYTF few TRBJ1-2 TRBV19
CASSFPSTGRAGSSYEQYF NA TRBJ2-7 TRBV5-8
CASSSPRDTEAFF NA TRBJ1-1 TRBV6-6
CASSEFASQETQYF NA TRBJ2-5 TRBV25-1
CASSLGKGTGATKNIQYF NA TRBJ2-4 TRBV7-2
CASTRVPGELFF NA TRBJ2-2 TRBV6-1
CASTEVAAKNIQYF few TRBJ2-4 TRBV25-1
CASSLTGQVLLSGYTF NA TRBJ1-2 TRBV7-3
CASSSPGQVAGYTF few TRBJ1-2 TRBV7-6
CASSPPRAGGLGTEAFF NA TRBJ1-1 TRBV19
CASSLGGGTVNEQFF NA TRBJ2-1 TRBV27
CASSLNSGVNSPLHF NA TRBJ1-6 TRBV7-3
CASSLGTGVSYEQYF NA TRBJ2-7 TRBV4-2
CASSHPSPGGRMNTEAFF NA TRBJ1-1 TRBV7-9
CASSRTGLLDDGYTF NA TRBJ1-2 TRBV18
CASRGQGSAGELFF once TRBJ2-2 TRBV7-9
CASSPPGEEYSYEQYF NA TRBJ2-7 TRBV5-8
CASSEEGATVTGYTF NA TRBJ1-2 TRBV2
CASSGTGGTEAFF NA TRBJ1-1 TRBV6-1
CASSLSTDTQYF NA TRBJ2-3 TRBV5-1
CASRQGTNQPQHF NA TRBJ1-5 TRBV19
CASSMVSVAFGNSPLHF NA TRBJ1-6 TRBV19
CASSLSRRGLYGYTF NA TRBJ1-2 TRBV5-8
CASSGSRLSYNEQFF NA TRBJ2-1 TRBV7-9
CASSPGLAGNEQFF few TRBJ2-1 TRBV9
CASSLRGTEAFF NA TRBJ1-1 TRBV18
CASSLGGADQPQHF NA TRBJ1-5 TRBV10-2